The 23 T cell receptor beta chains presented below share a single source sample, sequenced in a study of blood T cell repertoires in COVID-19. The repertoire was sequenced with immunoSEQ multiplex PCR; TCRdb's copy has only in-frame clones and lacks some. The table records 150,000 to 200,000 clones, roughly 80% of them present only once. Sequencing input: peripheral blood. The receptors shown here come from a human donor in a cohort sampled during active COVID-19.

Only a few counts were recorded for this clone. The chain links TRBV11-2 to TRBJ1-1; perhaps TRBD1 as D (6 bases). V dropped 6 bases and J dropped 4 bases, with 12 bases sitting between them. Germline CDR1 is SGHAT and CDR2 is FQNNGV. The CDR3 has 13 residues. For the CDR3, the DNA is TGTGCCAGCAGGAAGACAGGAGGCACTGAAGCTTTCTTT. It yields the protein CASRKTGGTEAFF.

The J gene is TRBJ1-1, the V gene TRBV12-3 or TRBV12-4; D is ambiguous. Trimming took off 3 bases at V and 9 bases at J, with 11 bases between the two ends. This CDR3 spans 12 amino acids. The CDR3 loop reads CASSFPTEKAFF. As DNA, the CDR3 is TGTGCCAGCAGTTTTCCCACAGAAAAAGCTTTCTTT.

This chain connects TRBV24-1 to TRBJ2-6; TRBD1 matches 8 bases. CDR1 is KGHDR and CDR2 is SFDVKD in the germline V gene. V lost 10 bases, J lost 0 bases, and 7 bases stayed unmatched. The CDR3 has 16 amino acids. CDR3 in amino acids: CATQTGAHSGANVLTF. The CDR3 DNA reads TGTGCCACACAGACAGGGGCCCACTCTGGGGCCAACGTCCTGACTTTC.

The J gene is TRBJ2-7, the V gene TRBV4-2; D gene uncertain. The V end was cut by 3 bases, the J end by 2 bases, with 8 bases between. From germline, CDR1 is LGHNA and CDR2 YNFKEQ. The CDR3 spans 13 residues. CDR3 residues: CASSHGQAYEQYF. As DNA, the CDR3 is TGTGCCAGCAGCCACGGCCAGGCCTACGAGCAGTACTTC.

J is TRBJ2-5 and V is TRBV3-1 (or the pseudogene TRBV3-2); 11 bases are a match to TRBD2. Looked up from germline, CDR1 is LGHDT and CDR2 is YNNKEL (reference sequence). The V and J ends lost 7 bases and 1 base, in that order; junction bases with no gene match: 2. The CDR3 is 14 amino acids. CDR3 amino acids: CASNLAGGQETQYF. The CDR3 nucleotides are TGTGCCAGCAACCTAGCGGGGGGCCAAGAGACCCAGTACTTC.

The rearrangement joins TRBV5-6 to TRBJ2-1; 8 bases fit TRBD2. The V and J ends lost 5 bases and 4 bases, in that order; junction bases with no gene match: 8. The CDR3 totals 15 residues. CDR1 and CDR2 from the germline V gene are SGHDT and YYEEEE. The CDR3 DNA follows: TGTGCCAGCAGTCCCGGGACTAGTGCTTACAATGAGCAGTTCTTC. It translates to CASSPGTSAYNEQFF.

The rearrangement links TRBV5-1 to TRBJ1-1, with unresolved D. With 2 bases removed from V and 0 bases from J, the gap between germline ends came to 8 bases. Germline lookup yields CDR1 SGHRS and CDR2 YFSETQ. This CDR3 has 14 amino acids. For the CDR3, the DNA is TGCGCCAGCAGCTTAGGAGCCCTGAACACTGAAGCTTTCTTT. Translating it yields CASSLGALNTEAFF. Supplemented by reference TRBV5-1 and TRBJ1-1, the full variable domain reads KAGVTQTPRYLIKTRGQQVTLSCSPISGHRSVSWYQQTPGQGLQFLFEYFSETQRNKGNFPGRFSGRQFSNSRSEMNVSTLELGDSALYLCASSLGALNTEAFFGQGTRLTVV.

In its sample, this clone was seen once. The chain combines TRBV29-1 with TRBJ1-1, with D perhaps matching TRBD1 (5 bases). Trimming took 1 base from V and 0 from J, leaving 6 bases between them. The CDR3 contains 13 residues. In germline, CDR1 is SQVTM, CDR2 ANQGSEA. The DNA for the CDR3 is TGCAGCGTTGAAGGACAGATGAACACTGAAGCTTTCTTT. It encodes CSVEGQMNTEAFF.

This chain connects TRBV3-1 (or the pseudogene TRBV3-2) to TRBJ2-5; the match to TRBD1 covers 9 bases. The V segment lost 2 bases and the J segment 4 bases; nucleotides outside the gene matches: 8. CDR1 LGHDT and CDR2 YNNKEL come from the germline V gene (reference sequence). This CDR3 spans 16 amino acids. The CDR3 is CASSQWGQGLLETQYF. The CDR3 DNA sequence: TGTGCCAGCAGCCAATGGGGACAGGGCCTTTTAGAGACCCAGTACTTC.

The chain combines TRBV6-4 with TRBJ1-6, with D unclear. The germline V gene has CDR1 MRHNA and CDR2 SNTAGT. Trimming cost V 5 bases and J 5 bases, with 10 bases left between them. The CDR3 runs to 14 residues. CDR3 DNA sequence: TGTGCCAGCAGTCGCAGTGTCAATAATTCACCCCTCCACTTT. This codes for CASSRSVNNSPLHF.

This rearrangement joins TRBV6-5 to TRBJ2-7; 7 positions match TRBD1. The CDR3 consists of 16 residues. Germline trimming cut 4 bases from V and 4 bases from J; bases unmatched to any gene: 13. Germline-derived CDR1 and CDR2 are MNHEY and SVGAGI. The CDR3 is CASSSGGATAPYEQYF. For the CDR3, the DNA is TGTGCCAGCAGTTCAGGGGGAGCCACGGCACCATACGAGCAGTACTTC.

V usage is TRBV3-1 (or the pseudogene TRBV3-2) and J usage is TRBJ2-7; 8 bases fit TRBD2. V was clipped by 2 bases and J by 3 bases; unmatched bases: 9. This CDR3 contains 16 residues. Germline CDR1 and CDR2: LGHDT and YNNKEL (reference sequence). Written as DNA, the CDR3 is TGTGCCAGCAGCCAAAAAGGGGGACGGGGGGGCTACGAGCAGTACTTC. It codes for CASSQKGGRGGYEQYF.

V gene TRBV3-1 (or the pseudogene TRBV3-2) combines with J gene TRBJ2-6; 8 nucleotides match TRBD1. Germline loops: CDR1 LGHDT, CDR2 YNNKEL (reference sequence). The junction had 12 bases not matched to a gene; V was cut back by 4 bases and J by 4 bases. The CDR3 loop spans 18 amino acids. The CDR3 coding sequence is TGTGCCAGCAGCCCGGTGATCAGGGGGCTAGGCGGGGCCAACGTCCTGACTTTC. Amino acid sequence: CASSPVIRGLGGANVLTF.

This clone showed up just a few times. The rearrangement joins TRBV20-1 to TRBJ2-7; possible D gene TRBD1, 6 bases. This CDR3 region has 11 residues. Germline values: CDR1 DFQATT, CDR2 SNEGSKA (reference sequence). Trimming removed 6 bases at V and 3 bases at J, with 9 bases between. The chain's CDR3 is CSAWTDYEQYF. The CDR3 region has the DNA TGCAGTGCCTGGACAGACTACGAGCAGTACTTC.

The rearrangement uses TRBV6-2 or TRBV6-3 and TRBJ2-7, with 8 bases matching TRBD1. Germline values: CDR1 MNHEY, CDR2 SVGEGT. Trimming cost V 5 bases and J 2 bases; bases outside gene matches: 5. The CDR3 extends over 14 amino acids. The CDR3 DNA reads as TGTGCCAGCAGTAACCTACAGGGGGCCTACGAGCAGTACTTC. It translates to CASSNLQGAYEQYF.

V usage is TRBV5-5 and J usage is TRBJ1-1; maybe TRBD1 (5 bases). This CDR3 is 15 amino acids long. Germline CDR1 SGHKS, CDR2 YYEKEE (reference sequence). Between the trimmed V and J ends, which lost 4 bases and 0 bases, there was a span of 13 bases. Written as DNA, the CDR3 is TGTGCCAGCAGCCTCAGTTGGGGGGTGAACACTGAAGCTTTCTTT. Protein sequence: CASSLSWGVNTEAFF.

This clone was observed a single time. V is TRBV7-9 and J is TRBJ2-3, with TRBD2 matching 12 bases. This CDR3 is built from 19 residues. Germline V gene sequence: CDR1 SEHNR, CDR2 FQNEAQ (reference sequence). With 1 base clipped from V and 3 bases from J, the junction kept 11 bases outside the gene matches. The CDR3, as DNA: TGTGCCAGCAGCTTAGGCCTAGCGGGAGGGAGTGGTGATACAGATACGCAGTATTTT. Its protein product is CASSLGLAGGSGDTDTQYF.

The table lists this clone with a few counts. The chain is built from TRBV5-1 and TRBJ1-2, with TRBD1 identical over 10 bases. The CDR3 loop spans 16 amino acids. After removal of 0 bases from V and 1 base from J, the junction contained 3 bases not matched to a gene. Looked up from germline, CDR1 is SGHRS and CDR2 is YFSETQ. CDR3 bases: TGCGCCAGCAGCTTGGGGGACAGGGGTAGTAACTATGGCTACACCTTC. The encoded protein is CASSLGDRGSNYGYTF.

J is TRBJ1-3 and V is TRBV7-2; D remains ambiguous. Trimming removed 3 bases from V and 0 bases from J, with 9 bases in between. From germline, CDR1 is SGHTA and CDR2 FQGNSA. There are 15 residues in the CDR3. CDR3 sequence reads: CASSFGGPSGNTIYF. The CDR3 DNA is TGTGCCAGCAGCTTTGGCGGTCCCTCTGGAAACACCATATATTTT.

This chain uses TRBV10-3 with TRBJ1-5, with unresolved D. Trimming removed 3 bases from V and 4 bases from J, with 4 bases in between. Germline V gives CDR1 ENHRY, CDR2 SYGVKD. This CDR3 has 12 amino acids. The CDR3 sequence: CAISDGNQPQHF. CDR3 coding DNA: TGTGCCATCAGTGACGGGAATCAGCCCCAGCATTTT.

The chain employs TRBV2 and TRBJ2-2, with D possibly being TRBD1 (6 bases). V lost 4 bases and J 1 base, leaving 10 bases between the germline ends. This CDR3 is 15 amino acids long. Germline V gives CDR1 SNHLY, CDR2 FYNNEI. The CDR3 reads CASSGRGRNTGELFF. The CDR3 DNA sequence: TGTGCCAGCAGTGGCAGGGGTAGGAACACCGGGGAGCTGTTTTTT. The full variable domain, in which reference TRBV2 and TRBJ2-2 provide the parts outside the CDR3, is EPEVTQTPSHQVTQMGQEVILRCVPISNHLYFYWYRQILGQKVEFLVSFYNNEISEKSEIFDDQFSVERPDGSNFTLKIRSTKLEDSAMYFCASSGRGRNTGELFFGEGSRLTVL.

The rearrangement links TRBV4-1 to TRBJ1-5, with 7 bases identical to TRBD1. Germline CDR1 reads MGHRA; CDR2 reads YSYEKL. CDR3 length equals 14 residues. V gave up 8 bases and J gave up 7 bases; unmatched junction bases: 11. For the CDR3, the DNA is TGCGCCAGCGGAGGGACAGTCGCGGAACAGCCCCAGCATTTT. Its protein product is CASGGTVAEQPQHF.

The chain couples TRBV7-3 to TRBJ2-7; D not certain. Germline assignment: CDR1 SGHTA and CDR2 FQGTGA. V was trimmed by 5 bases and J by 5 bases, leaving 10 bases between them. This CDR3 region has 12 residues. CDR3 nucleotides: TGTGCCAGCAGCCCCTCTAGAGACGAGCAGTACTTC. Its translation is CASSPSRDEQYF.